The entry that follows covers one T cell receptor beta chain sequence. The antigen is not known. This sample was taken from a study of T cell clones after liver transplantation. Overall study context: TCRbeta sequencing after a pre-transplant mixed lymphocyte reaction identified graft-donor-reactive clones, later tracked in post-transplant blood. General study points: In two subjects, few donor cells limited the measurable donor-reactive repertoire.

The V gene end was trimmed by 5 bases and the J gene end by 3 bases; junction bases not matched to a gene: 7. The CDR3 runs to 14 residues. Germline V gene sequence: CDR1 SGHTS, CDR2 YDEGEE. TCRdb's table, derived via immunoSEQ multiplex PCR, lists solely in-frame clones and lacks some. The sample holds under 150,000 clones, 75% to 95% seen once. Sequences were derived from CD4+ T cells from blood, sampled 12 months after liver transplant. The TCR originated in a human patient who received a liver transplant. These T cells may partly come from the graft donor. The gene calls are TRBV5-8 and TRBJ2-7, with 8 bases aligning to TRBD1. This chain's CDR3 is CASSTDRVIYEQYF. DNA for the CDR3: TGTGCCAGCAGTACGGACAGGGTGATCTACGAGCAGTACTTC.